This record covers a single T cell receptor (beta chain). The data are from a study of blood T cell repertoires in COVID-19. TCRdb's table, derived via immunoSEQ multiplex PCR, lists solely in-frame clones and lacks some. This sample has fewer than 200,000 clones; 70% to 85% occur once, and the top ten carry approximately 7%. J gave up 1 base and V 0 bases, and 5 bases lay outside the gene matches. The CDR3 is made up of 17 amino acids. CDR1 and CDR2 from the germline V gene are SGDLS and YYNGEE. The TCR originated in a woman between 35 and 50 years old with COVID-19, enrolled during active disease. The V and J genes are TRBV9 and TRBJ2-1, with TRBD1 matching 9 bases. The sample comprised peripheral blood. The CDR3 DNA is TGTGCCAGCAGCGTAGGCACAGGGGGCCTGTCCTACAATGAGCAGTTCTTC. Its translation: CASSVGTGGLSYNEQFF.